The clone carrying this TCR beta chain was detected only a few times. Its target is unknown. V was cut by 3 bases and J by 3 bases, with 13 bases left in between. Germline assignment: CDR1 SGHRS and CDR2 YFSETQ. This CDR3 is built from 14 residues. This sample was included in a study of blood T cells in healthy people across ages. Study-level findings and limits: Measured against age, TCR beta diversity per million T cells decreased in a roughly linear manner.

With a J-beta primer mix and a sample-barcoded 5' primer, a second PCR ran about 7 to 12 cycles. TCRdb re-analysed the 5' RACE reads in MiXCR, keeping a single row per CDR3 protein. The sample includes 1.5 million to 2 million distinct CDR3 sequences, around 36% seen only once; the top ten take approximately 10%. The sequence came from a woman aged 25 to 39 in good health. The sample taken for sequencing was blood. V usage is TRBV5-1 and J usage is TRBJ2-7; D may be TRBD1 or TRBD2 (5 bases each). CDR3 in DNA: TGCGCCAGCAGCTCCGGGACCTTTAACTACGAGCAGTACTTC. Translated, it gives CASSSGTFNYEQYF.